The rows below give T cell receptor beta chains drawn from one sample of a study of technical replicates of blood from a handful of donors. Using immunoSEQ multiplex PCR, the repertoire was profiled, and TCRdb retains in-frame clones only, with some absent. The data contain 45,000 to 65,000 clones, 90% to 95% of them seen just once; the ten biggest clones take up about 3.2%. Sequenced material: PBMCs. The receptor set was obtained from a human donor in good health. Some clones in this sample may be carry-over from other donors' samples. Both conserved end residues are part of each CDR3. The D gene is left open where the match is weak. Where a row states a size, it is once, few, many or the class of an expanded clone; other rows omit it.

TRBJ2-1 TRBV5-1 - - 14 CASSLSGGYNEQFF TGCGCCAGCAGTCTTAGCGGCGGATACAATGAGCAGTTCTTC
TRBJ2-1 TRBV7-2 - - 15 CASSLEPRGGIEQFF TGTGCCAGCAGCTTAGAGCCGCGGGGCGGGATTGAGCAGTTCTTC
TRBJ1-1 TRBV4-2 - - 14 CASSQGPTSTEAFF TGTGCCAGCAGCCAAGGGCCTACTAGCACTGAAGCTTTCTTT
TRBJ2-1 TRBV5-4 - TRBD2 15 CASSRPSGNHNEQFF TGTGCCAGCAGTCGCCCTAGCGGGAATCACAATGAGCAGTTCTTC
TRBJ2-1 TRBV2 - TRBD2 16 CASRKLAGGVYNEQFF TGTGCCAGCAGGAAGCTAGCGGGTGGCGTCTACAATGAGCAGTTCTTC
TRBJ1-2 TRBV6-1 few - 13 CASSERSRSGYTF TGTGCCAGCAGTGAAAGAAGCAGGTCTGGCTACACCTTC
TRBJ2-3 TRBV11-2 - TRBD2 14 CASSSVTSGASQYF TGTGCCAGCAGCTCCGTAACTAGCGGAGCATCGCAGTATTTT
TRBJ1-1 TRBV7-2 once - 14 CASSGRLLNTEAFF TGTGCCAGCAGCGGAAGACTTCTGAACACTGAAGCTTTCTTT
TRBJ1-1 TRBV6-1 - TRBD1 14 CASSLVRVGGEAFF TGTGCCAGCAGCCTAGTCCGCGTAGGGGGCGAAGCTTTCTTT
TRBJ2-7 TRBV30 once - 14 CAWSVQGGGYEQYF TGTGCCTGGAGTGTACAGGGAGGGGGGTACGAGCAGTACTTC
TRBJ2-7 TRBV5-8 - TRBD1 13 CASSKLGQGLQYF TGTGCCAGCAGCAAATTAGGACAGGGCCTTCAGTACTTC
TRBJ2-5 TRBV11-3 - TRBD2 17 CASSLEVSGRARETQYF TGTGCCAGCAGCTTAGAGGTCAGCGGGAGGGCCAGGGAGACCCAGTACTTC
TRBJ2-1 TRBV19 once - 14 CASSIEEGLNEQFF TGTGCCAGTAGTATTGAAGAGGGCCTCAATGAGCAGTTCTTC
TRBJ1-5 TRBV4-2 - - 14 CASSPGDGNQPQHF TGTGCCAGCAGCCCCGGGGATGGCAATCAGCCCCAGCATTTT
TRBJ2-5 TRBV7-8 - - 11 CASSDLQTQYF TGTGCCAGCAGCGACTTGCAGACCCAGTACTTC
TRBJ1-6 TRBV5-6 - TRBD1 16 CASSRKGTGINSPLHF TGTGCCAGCAGCAGGAAAGGGACAGGAATTAATTCACCCCTCCACTTT
TRBJ1-5 TRBV30 - - 13 CAWGDRLNQPQHF TGTGCCTGGGGAGACAGACTCAATCAGCCCCAGCATTTT
TRBJ2-7 TRBV13 few - 15 CASTLGPTGEYEQYF TGTGCCAGCACCTTAGGGCCTACGGGAGAGTACGAGCAGTACTTC
TRBJ2-3 TRBV28 - - 15 CASRTGTLNTDTQYF TGTGCCAGCAGAACCGGGACACTAAACACAGATACGCAGTATTTT
TRBJ2-2 TRBV7-9 - TRBD1 16 CASSLVTGQGAGELFF TGTGCCAGCAGCTTAGTAACAGGACAGGGAGCCGGGGAGCTGTTTTTT
TRBJ2-2 TRBV9 few - 13 CASSGRLTGELFF TGTGCCAGCAGTGGCAGGTTGACCGGGGAGCTGTTTTTT
TRBJ1-3 TRBV6-5 - TRBD1 13 CASSRDRVDTIYF TGTGCCAGCAGCCGGGACAGGGTGGACACCATATATTTT
TRBJ2-2 TRBV7-2 - TRBD2 18 CASSLVSGLAGGPGELFF TGTGCCAGCAGCTTAGTTTCCGGGTTAGCGGGAGGGCCCGGGGAGCTGTTTTTT
TRBJ2-2 TRBV9 - TRBD1 16 CASSTPRGGLTGELFF TGTGCCAGCAGCACGCCAAGAGGGGGCCTCACCGGGGAGCTGTTTTTT
TRBJ2-2 TRBV15 - - 14 CATSRGEDTGELFF TGTGCCACCAGCAGAGGGGAGGACACCGGGGAGCTGTTTTTT
TRBJ1-1 TRBV4-3 - - 14 CASSQDLGGREAFF TGCGCCAGCAGCCAAGATCTTGGGGGGAGGGAAGCTTTCTTT
TRBJ2-7 TRBV9 - TRBD2 12 CASSVLRGKQYF TGTGCCAGCAGCGTACTGCGGGGGAAGCAGTACTTC
TRBJ2-7 TRBV29-1 - - 14 CSVRSRGEAYEQYF TGCAGCGTTAGGTCTCGGGGAGAGGCCTACGAGCAGTACTTC
TRBJ1-3 TRBV13 - TRBD1 16 CASSLRTGGSGNTIYF TGTGCCAGCAGCTTAAGGACAGGGGGATCGGGAAACACCATATATTTT
TRBJ2-2 TRBV6-6 - TRBD1 13 CASSAGQGGELFF TGTGCCAGCAGCGCTGGACAGGGTGGGGAGCTGTTTTTT
TRBJ1-2 TRBV5-4 - - 14 CASSSGSRSYGYTF TGTGCCAGCAGCTCGGGATCTAGAAGTTATGGCTACACCTTC
TRBJ2-3 TRBV7-2 - TRBD2 18 CASSLESGGSYSTDTQYF TGTGCCAGCAGCTTAGAGTCCGGGGGGAGCTATAGCACAGATACGCAGTATTTT
TRBJ1-1 TRBV6-6 - - 14 CASRNKTGNTEAFF TGTGCCAGCAGAAACAAGACAGGGAACACTGAAGCTTTCTTT
TRBJ2-2 TRBV9 - TRBD1 14 CASSVGTGTGELFF TGTGCCAGCAGCGTTGGGACAGGGACCGGGGAGCTGTTTTTT
TRBJ1-3 TRBV6-5 - - 13 CASSQETGNTIYF TGTGCCAGCTCACAAGAAACTGGAAACACCATATATTTT
TRBJ2-2 TRBV5-1 few TRBD2 16 CATRGLAGASSGELFF TGCGCCACCAGAGGACTAGCGGGAGCGTCTTCCGGGGAGCTGTTTTTT
TRBJ2-3 TRBV30 - TRBD2 14 CALTTSGIGDTQYF TGTGCCTTGACTACTAGCGGGATCGGAGATACGCAGTATTTT
TRBJ2-1 TRBV27 - - 16 CASSRPGLQTHNEQFF TGTGCCAGCAGTCGACCGGGACTTCAAACCCACAATGAGCAGTTCTTC
TRBJ2-3 TRBV5-4 - TRBD2 19 CASSLIGLGREGITDTQYF TGTGCCAGCAGCTTGATCGGCCTAGGGCGGGAGGGAATCACAGATACGCAGTATTTT
TRBJ1-1 TRBV29-1 - - 12 CSARPGGTEAFF TGCAGCGCTAGACCCGGGGGCACTGAAGCTTTCTTT
TRBJ1-5 TRBV6-6 once TRBD1 16 CASSYSRTGGNQPQHF TGTGCCAGCAGTTACTCTCGGACAGGGGGTAATCAGCCCCAGCATTTT
TRBJ2-7 TRBV5-1 - TRBD1 18 CASSLNTDRFSGRNEQYF TGCGCCAGCAGCCTCAATACGGACAGGTTCTCGGGCCGCAACGAGCAGTACTTC
TRBJ2-1 TRBV5-4 - TRBD1 13 CASSFDRGNEQFF TGTGCCAGCAGCTTCGACAGGGGCAATGAGCAGTTCTTC
TRBJ1-1 TRBV29-1 - - 13 CSVETAVNTEAFF TGCAGCGTTGAGACTGCGGTGAACACTGAAGCTTTCTTT
TRBJ2-1 TRBV7-2 - - 14 CASSLAESYNEQFF TGTGCCAGCAGCTTAGCCGAGTCCTACAATGAGCAGTTCTTC
TRBJ2-7 TRBV6-6 - - 14 CASSYSVRTYEQYF TGTGCCAGCAGTTACTCTGTCAGGACCTACGAGCAGTACTTC
TRBJ2-7 TRBV5-1 - - 13 CARVPLDGSEQYF TGCGCCAGAGTTCCCCTTGATGGGAGCGAGCAGTACTTC
TRBJ2-7 TRBV2 - TRBD2 14 CASEGLAVSYEQYF TGTGCCAGTGAGGGACTAGCGGTTTCCTACGAGCAGTACTTC
TRBJ1-1 TRBV7-2 - - 15 CASSSQSPGDTEAFF TGTGCCAGCAGCTCCCAGTCTCCAGGGGACACTGAAGCTTTCTTT
TRBJ2-7 TRBV11-3 once - 13 CASSSTGSYEQYF TGTGCCAGCAGCTCGACAGGTAGCTACGAGCAGTACTTC
TRBJ2-7 TRBV7-3 - - 14 CASSSGQLGDEQYF TGTGCCAGCAGCTCCGGTCAGCTAGGGGACGAGCAGTACTTC
TRBJ2-1 TRBV29-1 once - 10 CSALIGEQFF TGCAGCGCCCTTATCGGGGAGCAGTTCTTC
TRBJ2-2 TRBV5-1 - TRBD1 16 CASSLSRGRFLGELFF TGCGCCAGCAGCTTGAGCAGGGGGCGCTTTTTGGGGGAGCTGTTTTTT
TRBJ1-4 TRBV4-1 - TRBD1 13 CASGTGDREKLFF TGCGCCAGTGGGACAGGGGATCGGGAAAAACTGTTTTTT
TRBJ1-6 TRBV30 - TRBD1 13 CARGTAPNSPLHF TGTGCCCGCGGGACAGCGCCAAATTCACCCCTCCACTTT
TRBJ2-5 TRBV6-5 - - 14 CASSLARGQETQYF TGTGCCAGCAGTTTGGCGCGGGGCCAAGAGACCCAGTACTTC